This T cell receptor (beta chain) originates from a study of Graves' ophthalmopathy and Graves' hyperthyroidism. Where ophthalmopathy was present, donors had moderate-to-severe activity, CAS ≥3, NOSPECS ≥4 and duration under 3 months. The ends lost 2 bases at V and 3 bases at J; junction bases unmatched: 3. Per germline, CDR1 MGHRA and CDR2 YSYEKL. The CDR3 is 15 residues long. RNA transcripts yielded amplified TCR beta CDR3 regions. First-round RT-PCR employed HTBI primers, with a second-round multiplex PCR after it. A single record per CDR3 protein comes from TCRdb applying MiXCR to the multiplex PCR reads. The sample carries some 250,000 distinct CDR3 sequences, around 42% recorded once.

The chain is built from TRBV4-1 and TRBJ2-7; 11 bases fit TRBD2. The sample was peripheral blood. The TCR was taken from an adult man with Graves' ophthalmopathy. CDR3 loop: CASSQLTSGDYEQYF. CDR3 nucleotide sequence: TGCGCCAGCAGCCAACTGACTAGCGGGGACTACGAGCAGTACTTC.